A single sample gave rise to the 29 T cell receptor beta chains below, sequenced in a study of breast tumors, draining lymph nodes, adjacent tissues. Axillary draining lymph nodes of breast cancer patients supplied the node samples. From the multiplex PCR reads, TCRdb called clonotypes with MiXCR, one entry per CDR3 protein. The sample holds nearly 110,000 distinct CDR3 sequences, roughly 33% seen once. What was sequenced was axillary lymph node tissue. The receptors originated from a female donor with breast cancer. Some clones in this sample may be carry-over from other donors' samples.

The rearrangement uses TRBV5-1 and TRBJ2-5, with TRBD1 matching over 9 bases. Germline V CDR1 and CDR2: SGHRS, YFSETQ. This CDR3 is 17 amino acids long. With V trimmed by 4 bases and J by 3 bases, 13 bases remained unmatched. CDR3: CASSAIQGALGKETQYF. The CDR3 DNA is TGCGCCAGCAGCGCCATACAGGGGGCCCTCGGTAAAGAGACCCAGTACTTC.

This clonotype came up many times. This chain joins TRBV12-3 or TRBV12-4 and TRBJ2-1; TRBD1 agrees at 9 bases. This CDR3 comprises 13 residues. Trimming cost V 1 base and J 15 bases; bases outside gene matches: 7. The CDR3 DNA reads as TGTGCCAGCAGTTTAGGGGGGACAGGGTGTCCGTTCTTC. This codes for CASSLGGTGCPFF.

This clonotype showed up many times. This chain joins TRBV11-3 and TRBJ2-2; 11 positions agree with TRBD2. CDR3 size: 16 residues. Looked up from germline, CDR1 is SGHNT and CDR2 is YENEEA. Trimming at V came to 4 bases and at J to 7 bases, leaving 8 bases not matched to a gene. The CDR3 DNA reads as TGTGCCAGCAGCTCTACTAGCGGGAGTCGTAACGGGGAGCTGTTTTTT. This codes for CASSSTSGSRNGELFF.

This clonotype has only a few counts. The V and J genes are TRBV18 and TRBJ2-1; 10 bases agree with TRBD2. This CDR3 comprises 16 residues. Germline lookup yields CDR1 KGHSH and CDR2 LQKENI. After removal of 2 bases from V and 9 bases from J, the junction contained 10 bases not matched to a gene. In nucleotides, the CDR3 is TGTGCCAGCTCACCAAAAAGCGGGAGGGCCTTGGGTGAGCAGTTCTTC. Amino acids: CASSPKSGRALGEQFF. The whole variable domain, remainder taken from reference TRBV18 and TRBJ2-1, is NAGVMQNPRHLVRRRGQEARLRCSPMKGHSHVYWYRQLPEEGLKFMVYLQKENIIDESGMPKERFSAEFPKEGPSILRIQQVVRGDSAAYFCASSPKSGRALGEQFFGPGTRLTVL.

This clonotype has a handful of counts. It may be a read error: a sequence one base away is much more abundant. Here the CDR3 DNA reads TGTGCCAGCAGTAATTCGACTACCGGGGGTCCCTACTTC. Its protein is CASSNSTTGGPYF. The gene calls are TRBV5-5 and TRBJ2-7, with D perhaps matching TRBD2 (6 bases). Germline V CDR1 and CDR2: SGHKS, YYEKEE (reference sequence). V lost 5 bases, J lost 13 bases, and 22 bases lay in between. This CDR3 has 13 residues.

The genes are TRBV6-1 and TRBJ1-5; 7 nucleotides match TRBD1. This CDR3 region has 15 residues. Looked up from germline, CDR1 is MNHNS and CDR2 is SASEGT. The J segment lost 9 bases and the V segment lost 6 bases, leaving 14 bases of the junction unmatched. The CDR3 loop reads CASRPGQQAPGPQHF. As DNA, the CDR3 is TGTGCCAGCAGGCCGGGACAGCAGGCCCCTGGGCCCCAGCATTTT.

This clonotype has ten or more counts. One junction end disagrees with the germline gene, perhaps due to a read error. The rearrangement links TRBV7-9 to TRBJ1-2; D is possibly TRBD1 (6 bases). Germline assignment: CDR1 SEHNR and CDR2 FQNEAQ (reference sequence). The CDR3 extends over 15 amino acids. CDR3 sequence: CASSSDRQANYGYPF. The DNA for the CDR3 is TGTGCCAGCAGCTCCGACAGGCAAGCTAACTATGGCTACCCCTTC.

Turning to this clonotype: A single base separates this from a much larger clone, so it may be a read error. No conserved phenylalanine or tryptophan is present at the end of the CDR3, so a read error is the likely explanation. This sequence joins TRBV5-4 and TRBJ2-1; D not certain. The CDR3 runs to 13 residues. V lost 0 bases to trimming and J lost 7 bases, with 8 bases between them. In germline, CDR1 is SGHNT, CDR2 YYREEE (reference sequence). CDR3 nucleotides: TGTGCCAGCAGCTTGGGTGGGGTAAATGAGCAGTTCTCC. Amino acids: CASSLGGVNEQFS.

This clonotype was counted a single time. This chain connects TRBV7-9 to TRBJ1-2, with 9 bases fitting TRBD1. Germline CDR1 and CDR2: SEHNR and FQNEAQ (reference sequence). Unmatched junction bases numbered 5, after V lost 6 bases and J lost 3 bases. The CDR3 runs to 14 residues. In nucleotides, the CDR3 is TGTGCCAGCAGTCCGGGACAGGGCTACTATGGCTACACCTTC. This sequence encodes CASSPGQGYYGYTF.

The chain employs TRBV9 and TRBJ1-3, with D possibly TRBD1 on 5 matching bases. Trimming cost V 0 bases and J 4 bases, with 5 bases left between them. CDR3 length: 13 amino acids. Germline values: CDR1 SGDLS, CDR2 YYNGEE. DNA for the CDR3: TGTGCCAGCAGCGTAGGGGACGGAAACACCATATATTTT. Translated, it gives CASSVGDGNTIYF.

Many counts were recorded for this clonotype. The chain recombines TRBV7-2 with TRBJ1-4; TRBD1 agrees at 8 bases. The CDR3 totals 17 residues. J was trimmed by 10 bases and V by 2 bases; bases with no gene match: 15. Germline V CDR1 and CDR2: SGHTA, FQGNSA. As DNA, the CDR3 is TGTGCCAGCAGCTTATTCGGGGGGGGGACAGGTTCAGGAAAACTGTTTTTT. It codes for CASSLFGGGTGSGKLFF.

This clonotype occurred once. One junction end does not reproduce the germline sequence, and a read error may be involved. The V gene is TRBV19, the J gene TRBJ1-3; D is ambiguous. The germline gives CDR1 LNHDA, CDR2 SQIVND (reference sequence). There are 12 residues in the CDR3. The CDR3 spells CASSPPGNTTYF. Here the CDR3 DNA reads TGTGCCAGTAGTCCGCCCGGAAACACCACATATTTT.

This clonotype has a count of ten or more. A junction end diverges from the germline sequence, so it may reflect a read error. J is TRBJ2-5 and V is TRBV7-7; D possibly corresponds to TRBD2 (7 bases). CDR3 length: 14 amino acids. The V gene's germline CDR1 is SSHAT and CDR2 FNYEAQ (reference sequence). CDR3 protein: CASSLGGGPETQYF. Written as DNA, the CDR3 is TGTGCTAGCAGCTTAGGGGGAGGGCCGGAGACCCAGTACTTC.

This clonotype was detected once. The J gene is TRBJ2-7, the V gene TRBV19; 8 bases agree with TRBD2. The CDR3 contains 15 residues. Per the germline V gene, CDR1 is LNHDA and CDR2 is SQIVND (reference sequence). V shed 10 bases, J shed 2 bases, and the junction held 13 bases outside the gene matches. The CDR3 nucleotides read TGTGCCAATAGCATCGGTAGCGGGACTACCTACGAGCAGTACTTC. Translated: CANSIGSGTTYEQYF.

The sample holds many counts of this clonotype. The chain recombines TRBV4-1 with TRBJ2-5, with D perhaps given as TRBD1 or TRBD2 (5 bases each). Per germline, CDR1 MGHRA and CDR2 YSYEKL. The CDR3 is 15 residues long. V was trimmed by 0 bases and J by 5 bases, leaving 13 bases between them. The CDR3 loop is CASSQDQGRRETQYF. As DNA, the CDR3 is TGCGCCAGCAGCCAAGATCAGGGAAGGAGGGAGACCCAGTACTTC.

This chain links TRBV11-2 with TRBJ2-1; D is possibly TRBD1 or TRBD2 (5 bases each). V shed 7 bases and J shed 5 bases, with 30 bases lying between them. The germline V gene encodes CDR1 SGHAT and CDR2 FQNNGV. This CDR3 spans 19 amino acids. The chain's CDR3 is CASNDFPGPASGSHNEQFF. In nucleotides, the CDR3 is TGTGCCAGCAACGACTTCCCGGGACCAGCGTCGGGTTCCCACAATGAGCAGTTCTTC.

This clonotype was picked up a small number of times. An end of the junction differs from the germline gene, which may be a read error. The rearrangement links TRBV9 to TRBJ2-1, with 9 bases that match TRBD2. The CDR3 contains 17 residues. Germline lookup yields CDR1 SGDLS and CDR2 YYNGEE. The CDR3 loop is CASSAGPGLAAYTEQFF. The CDR3 coding sequence is TGTGCCAGCAGCGCAGGACCGGGACTAGCAGCCTACACTGAGCAGTTCTTC.

Many counts were recorded for this clonotype. The chain links TRBV12-5 to TRBJ2-1, with D possibly matching TRBD1 (6 bases). The CDR3 totals 15 residues. Germline V gene sequence: CDR1 LGHNT, CDR2 FRNRAP. V was pared by 4 bases and J by 8 bases, with 18 bases between. CDR3 DNA: TGTGCTAGTGGTTCCCTCGGGACACCCTTCTATGAGCAGTTCTTC. This gives the protein CASGSLGTPFYEQFF.

Many counts were recorded for this clonotype. The CDR3 region is CASSRTSGTENEQFF. Written as DNA, the CDR3 is TGCGCCAGCAGCCGGACTAGCGGGACTGAGAATGAGCAGTTCTTC. V is TRBV4-1 and J is TRBJ2-1; 12 nucleotides line up with TRBD2. The CDR3 is 15 amino acids. J lost 7 bases, V lost 4 bases, and 5 bases had no gene match. The V gene's germline CDR1 is MGHRA and CDR2 YSYEKL.

This clonotype was detected only a few times. This chain joins TRBV12-3 or TRBV12-4 and TRBJ1-1, with D possibly being TRBD1 (5 bases). CDR3 size: 14 residues. The V gene lost 6 bases and the J gene lost 0 bases, with 11 bases spanning the gap. CDR3 bases: TGTGCCAGCAGGCTAGGGGCCCTGAACACTGAAGCTTTCTTT. It specifies CASRLGALNTEAFF.

The V and J genes are TRBV14 and TRBJ2-5; 9 bases agree with TRBD2. Per germline, CDR1 SGHDN and CDR2 FVKESK. The CDR3 is 19 amino acids. V lost 6 bases, J lost 1 base, and 18 bases stayed unmatched. The CDR3 sequence: CASSRFATSGAKSQETQYF. CDR3 coding DNA: TGTGCCAGCAGTCGATTCGCGACTAGCGGAGCTAAGTCCCAAGAGACCCAGTACTTC. The variable domain in full, with the rest retrieved from reference TRBV14 and TRBJ2-5, is EAGVTQFPSHSVIEKGQTVTLRCDPISGHDNLYWYRRVMGKEIKFLLHFVKESKQDESGMPNNRFLAERTGGTYSTLKVQPAELEDSGVYFCASSRFATSGAKSQETQYFGPGTRLLVL.

This clonotype was seen ten or more times. The genes are TRBV6-5 and TRBJ2-1; D gene ambiguous. Trimming removed 2 bases from V and 7 bases from J, with 9 bases in between. The CDR3 runs 13 residues. The germline V gene has CDR1 MNHEY and CDR2 SVGAGI. CDR3 sequence reads: CASSYGPLNEQFF. As DNA, the CDR3 is TGTGCCAGCAGTTACGGGCCGTTAAATGAGCAGTTCTTC.

V gene TRBV11-2 combines with J gene TRBJ1-5, with 8 bases that match TRBD1. After removal of 5 bases from V and 2 bases from J, the junction contained 8 bases not matched to a gene. Per germline, CDR1 SGHAT and CDR2 FQNNGV. The CDR3 is 16 amino acids. For the CDR3, the DNA is TGTGCCAGCAGCCTGCCCGGACAGGGAGGCAATCAGCCCCAGCATTTT. This sequence encodes CASSLPGQGGNQPQHF.

At least ten counts were recorded for this clonotype. V and J are TRBV12-3 or TRBV12-4 and TRBJ2-3, with 7 bases lining up with TRBD1. Unmatched junction bases numbered 5, after V lost 4 bases and J lost 4 bases. The CDR3 has 14 amino acids. The CDR3 sequence: CASSYHRGPDTQYF. In DNA form, the CDR3 reads TGTGCCAGCAGTTACCACAGGGGTCCAGATACGCAGTATTTT.

The gene calls are TRBV5-8 and TRBJ2-7; a possible D gene is TRBD2 (5 bases). This CDR3 region has 15 residues. Trimming removed 4 bases from V and 0 bases from J, with 14 bases in between. Germline CDR1 and CDR2: SGHTS and YDEGEE. The CDR3 sequence: CASSPAALHSYEQYF. CDR3 nucleotide sequence: TGTGCCAGCAGCCCAGCGGCGTTACACTCCTACGAGCAGTACTTC.

On this clonotype itself: This may be a read error, as it is one base from a much larger clone. CDR3 in amino acids: CASSRAGGGSEKLFF. The CDR3 region has the DNA TGTGCCAGCAGCCGGGCAGGGGGCGGGAGTGAAAAACTGTTTTTT. This chain uses TRBV11-2 with TRBJ1-4, with TRBD1 matching over 8 bases. CDR1 and CDR2 from the germline V gene are SGHAT and FQNNGV. The CDR3 extends over 15 amino acids. J lost 7 bases, V lost 5 bases, and 9 bases had no gene match.

This rearrangement joins TRBV5-1 to TRBJ1-1; possibly TRBD1 for D (5 bases). The CDR3 contains 15 residues. Germline CDR1 SGHRS, CDR2 YFSETQ. V was cut by 4 bases and J by 1 base, with 14 bases left in between. The CDR3 sequence is CASSTERGRNTEAFF. DNA of the CDR3: TGCGCCAGCAGCACGGAGAGGGGAAGGAACACTGAAGCTTTCTTT.

This clonotype was picked up many times. The chain combines TRBV20-1 with TRBJ1-3; 10 bases are shared with TRBD1. In germline, CDR1 is DFQATT, CDR2 SNEGSKA (reference sequence). The CDR3 is made up of 16 amino acids. Trimming at V came to 2 bases and at J to 2 bases, leaving 6 bases not matched to a gene. CDR3 amino acids: CSARPWTGGTGNTIYF. CDR3 nucleotides: TGCAGTGCTAGACCCTGGACAGGGGGTACTGGAAACACCATATATTTT.

This clonotype occurred many times. The rearrangement joins TRBV12-3 or TRBV12-4 to TRBJ2-2, with 7 bases fitting TRBD1. Trimming at V came to 5 bases and at J to 3 bases, leaving 3 bases not matched to a gene. The CDR3 runs 14 residues. The CDR3 DNA reads as TGTGCCAGCAGTAAAGACAGGGACACCGGGGAGCTGTTTTTT. Amino acid sequence: CASSKDRDTGELFF.